This T cell receptor beta chain originates from a study of T cells after yellow fever vaccination. Study background: Fractions of limited cellularity were prepared by means of SMART-Seq v4 Ultra Low Input. Study-wide results and limits: One caveat is that FACS-sorted repertoires could contain abundant clonotypes contaminating from the bulk population. The CD4 and CD8 compartments had a small share of their clonotypes in common. At approximately 95% for CD4 and roughly 87% for CD8, most primary-vaccination clones showed up again after the booster.

The table lists this clonotype with many counts. Its antigen is unknown. Each CDR3 protein is one row after TCRdb ran MiXCR on the 5' RACE reads. The table has approximately 140,000 distinct CDR3 sequences, around 7.7% seen once. The CDR3 spans 14 residues. Germline V CDR1 and CDR2: SGHVS, FNYEAQ. The V and J ends lost 6 bases and 8 bases respectively, with 16 bases between them. The sequencing here drew on CD4+ T cells sorted from PBMCs, taken 5 days after the yellow fever booster vaccination. The V and J genes are TRBV7-6 and TRBJ1-4; a weak D match, TRBD1 (6 bases). This receptor was obtained from a man aged 30 to 39 who received the YFV17D yellow fever vaccine. The CDR3 reads CASSFTGSGEKLFF. DNA of the CDR3: TGTGCCAGCAGTTTTACAGGGAGTGGGGAAAAACTGTTTTTT. The full variable domain, its missing parts supplied by reference TRBV7-6 and TRBJ1-4, is GAGVSQSPRYKVTKRGQDVALRCDPISGHVSLYWYRQALGQGPEFLTYFNYEAQQDKSGLPNDRFSAERPEGSISTLTIQRTEQRDSAMYRCASSFTGSGEKLFFGSGTQLSVL.